This T cell receptor beta chain was documented in a study of T cell responses to AZD1222 COVID-19 vaccine. Generated by immunoSEQ multiplex PCR, the TCRdb table keeps only in-frame clones and is missing some. The profile shows over 100,000 clones, approximately 90% of them singletons. Turning to this clone: No antigen is known for it.

The germline V and J ends were trimmed by 0 bases and 2 bases, with 20 bases remaining between them. The CDR3 runs 19 residues. Germline V gene data show CDR1 as SGHRS and CDR2 as YFSETQ. Study-wide findings and caveats: Repertoires were obtained only post-peak T cell response.

The clonotype comes from an adult in good health. Material: peripheral blood, obtained on day 0 of AZD1222 vaccination. The genes are TRBV5-1 and TRBJ1-4, with a possible D match to TRBD1 (5 bases). The CDR3 reads CASSLGGPFVKPTNEKLFF. The CDR3 DNA is TGCGCCAGCAGCTTGGGGGGCCCTTTCGTTAAACCGACTAATGAAAAACTGTTTTTT.